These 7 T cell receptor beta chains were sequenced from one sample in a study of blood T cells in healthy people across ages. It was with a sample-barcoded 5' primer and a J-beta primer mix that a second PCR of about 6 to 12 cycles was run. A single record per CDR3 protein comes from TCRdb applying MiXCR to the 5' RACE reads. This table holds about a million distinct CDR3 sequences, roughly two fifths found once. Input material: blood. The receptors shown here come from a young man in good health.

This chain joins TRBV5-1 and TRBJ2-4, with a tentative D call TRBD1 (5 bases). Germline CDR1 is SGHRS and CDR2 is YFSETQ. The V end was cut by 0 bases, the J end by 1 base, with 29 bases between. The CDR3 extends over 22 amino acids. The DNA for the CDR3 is TGCGCCAGCAGCTTGGTTGGCAGGGCGGTCGAAGCCCCTAAAAAGGCCAAAAACATTCAGTACTTC. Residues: CASSLVGRAVEAPKKAKNIQYF. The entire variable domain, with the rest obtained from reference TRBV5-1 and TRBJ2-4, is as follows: KAGVTQTPRYLIKTRGQQVTLSCSPISGHRSVSWYQQTPGQGLQFLFEYFSETQRNKGNFPGRFSGRQFSNSRSEMNVSTLELGDSALYLCASSLVGRAVEAPKKAKNIQYFGAGTRLSVL.

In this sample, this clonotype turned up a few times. CDR3 sequence: CASSSTQGVEQFF. The DNA of the CDR3 is TGTGCCAGCAGTTCGACCCAGGGGGTGGAGCAGTTCTTC. This chain links TRBV12-3 or TRBV12-4 with TRBJ2-1; 7 bases line up with TRBD1. With V trimmed by 4 bases and J by 10 bases, 7 bases remained unmatched. This CDR3 region has 13 residues.

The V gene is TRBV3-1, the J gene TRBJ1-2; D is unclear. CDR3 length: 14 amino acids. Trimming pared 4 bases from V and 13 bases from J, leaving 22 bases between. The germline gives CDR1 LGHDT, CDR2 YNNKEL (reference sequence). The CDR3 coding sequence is TGTGCCAGCAGCCCGCTATCTAGAAGTCCTGGCAGCACCTTC. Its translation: CASSPLSRSPGSTF.

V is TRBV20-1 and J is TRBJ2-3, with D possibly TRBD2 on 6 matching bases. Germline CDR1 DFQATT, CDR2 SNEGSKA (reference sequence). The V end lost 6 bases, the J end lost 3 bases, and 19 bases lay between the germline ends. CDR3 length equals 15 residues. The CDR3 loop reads CSARRPGGETDTQYF. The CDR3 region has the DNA TGCAGTGCCCGCCGACCCGGGGGTGAGACAGATACGCAGTATTTT.

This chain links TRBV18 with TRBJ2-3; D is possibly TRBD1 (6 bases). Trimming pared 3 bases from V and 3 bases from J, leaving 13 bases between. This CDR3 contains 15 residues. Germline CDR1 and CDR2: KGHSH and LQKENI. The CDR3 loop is CASSPLQGTTDTQYF. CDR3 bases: TGTGCCAGCTCACCGCTACAGGGAACGACAGATACGCAGTATTTT.

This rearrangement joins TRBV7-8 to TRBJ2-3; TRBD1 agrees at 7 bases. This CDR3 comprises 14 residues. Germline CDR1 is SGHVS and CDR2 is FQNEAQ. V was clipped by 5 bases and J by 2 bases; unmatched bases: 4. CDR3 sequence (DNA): TGTGCCAGCAGCGTTACAGGGGACACAGATACGCAGTATTTT. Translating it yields CASSVTGDTDTQYF.

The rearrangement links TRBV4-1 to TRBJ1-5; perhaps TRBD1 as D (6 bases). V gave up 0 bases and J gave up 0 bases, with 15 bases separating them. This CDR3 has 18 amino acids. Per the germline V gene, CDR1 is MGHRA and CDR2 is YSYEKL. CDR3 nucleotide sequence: TGCGCCAGCAGCCAAGATCCGCCAGGGGATTATAGCAATCAGCCCCAGCATTTT. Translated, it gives CASSQDPPGDYSNQPQHF.